This TCR beta chain was documented in a study of T cells in Graves' hyperthyroidism and ophthalmopathy. Study-wide results and caveats: For ophthalmopathy, model prediction preceded onset by a median roughly 5.9 months.

This clonotype was counted only a few times. Its antigen is still unknown. Amplification of TCR beta CDR3 regions used RNA as the template. HTBI primers were employed in a first-round RT-PCR of the TCR CDR3. TCRdb ran MiXCR on the multiplex PCR reads and lists one entry per CDR3 protein. The sample lists some 800,000 distinct CDR3 sequences; 35% to 45% were seen once. Trimming pared 0 bases from V and 3 bases from J, leaving 8 bases between. The germline CDR1 and CDR2 sequences are DFQATT and SNEGSKA (reference sequence). This CDR3 is built from 13 residues. Clinical symptoms, serum thyroxine, TRAb, thyroid ultrasound and orbital computed tomography established diagnosis.

The source material was blood. This rearrangement joins TRBV20-1 to TRBJ2-5; D not resolved. The source is a young man with Graves' hyperthyroidism. The CDR3 loop reads CSARDSLKETQYF. Here the CDR3 DNA reads TGCAGTGCTAGAGATTCACTTAAAGAGACCCAGTACTTC.